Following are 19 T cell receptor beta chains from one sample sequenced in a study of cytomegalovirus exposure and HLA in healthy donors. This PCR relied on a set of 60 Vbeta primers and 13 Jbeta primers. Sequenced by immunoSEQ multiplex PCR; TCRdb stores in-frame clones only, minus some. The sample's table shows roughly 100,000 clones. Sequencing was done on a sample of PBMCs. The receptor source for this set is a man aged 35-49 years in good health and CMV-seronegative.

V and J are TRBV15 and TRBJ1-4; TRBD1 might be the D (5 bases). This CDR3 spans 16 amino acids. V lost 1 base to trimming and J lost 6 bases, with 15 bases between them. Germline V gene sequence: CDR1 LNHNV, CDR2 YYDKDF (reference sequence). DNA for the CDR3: TGTGCCACCAGCAGAGCTAGGTGGGGGGGAGATGAAAAACTGTTTTTT. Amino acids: CATSRARWGGDEKLFF.

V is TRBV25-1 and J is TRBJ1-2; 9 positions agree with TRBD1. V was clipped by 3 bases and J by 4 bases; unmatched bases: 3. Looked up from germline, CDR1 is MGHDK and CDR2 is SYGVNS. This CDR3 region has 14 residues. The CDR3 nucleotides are TGTGCCAGCAGTGACCGGGACAGGGCCTATGGCTACACCTTC. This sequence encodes CASSDRDRAYGYTF.

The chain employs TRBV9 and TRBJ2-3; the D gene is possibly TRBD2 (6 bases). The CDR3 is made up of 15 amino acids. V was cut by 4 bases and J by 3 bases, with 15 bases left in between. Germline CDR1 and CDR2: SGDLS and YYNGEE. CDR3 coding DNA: TGTGCCAGCAGCCCCCGGGGGTTAGGGACAGATACGCAGTATTTT. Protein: CASSPRGLGTDTQYF. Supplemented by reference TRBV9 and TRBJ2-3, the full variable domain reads DSGVTQTPKHLITATGQRVTLRCSPRSGDLSVYWYQQSLDQGLQFLIQYYNGEERAKGNILERFSAQQFPDLHSELNLSSLELGDSALYFCASSPRGLGTDTQYFGPGTRLTVL.

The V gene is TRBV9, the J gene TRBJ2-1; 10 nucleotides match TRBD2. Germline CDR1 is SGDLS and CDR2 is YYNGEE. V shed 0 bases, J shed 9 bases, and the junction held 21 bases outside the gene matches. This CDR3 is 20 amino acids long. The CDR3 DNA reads TGTGCCAGCAGCGTAGCAACTAGCGGGAAGCCTTCTAACCGGAGGGGTGAGCAGTTCTTC. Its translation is CASSVATSGKPSNRRGEQFF.

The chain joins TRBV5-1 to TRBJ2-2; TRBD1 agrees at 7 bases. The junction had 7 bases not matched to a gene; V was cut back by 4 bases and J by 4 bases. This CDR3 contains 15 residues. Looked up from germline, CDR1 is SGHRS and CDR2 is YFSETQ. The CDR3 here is CASSLRQGSTGELFF. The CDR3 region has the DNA TGCGCCAGCAGCCTAAGACAGGGATCCACCGGGGAGCTGTTTTTT.

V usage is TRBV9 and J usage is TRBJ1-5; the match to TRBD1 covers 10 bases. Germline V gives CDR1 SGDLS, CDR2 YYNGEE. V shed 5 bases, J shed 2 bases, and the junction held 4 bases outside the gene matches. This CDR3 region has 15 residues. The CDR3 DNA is TGTGCCAGCAGTGGGACAGGGGATCGCAATCAGCCCCAGCATTTT. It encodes CASSGTGDRNQPQHF.

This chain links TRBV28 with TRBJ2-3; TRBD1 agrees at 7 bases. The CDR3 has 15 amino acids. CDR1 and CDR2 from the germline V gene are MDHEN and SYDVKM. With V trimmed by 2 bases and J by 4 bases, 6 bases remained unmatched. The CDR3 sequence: CASSLGQAIADTQYF. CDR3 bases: TGTGCCAGCAGTTTAGGACAGGCCATCGCAGATACGCAGTATTTT.

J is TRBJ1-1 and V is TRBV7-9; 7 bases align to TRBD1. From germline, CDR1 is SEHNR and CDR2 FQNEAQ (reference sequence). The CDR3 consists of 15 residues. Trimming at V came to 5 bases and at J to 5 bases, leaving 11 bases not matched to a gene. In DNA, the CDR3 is TGTGCCAGCAGCCCACCGACAGGGTCAGGAACTGAAGCTTTCTTT. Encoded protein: CASSPPTGSGTEAFF. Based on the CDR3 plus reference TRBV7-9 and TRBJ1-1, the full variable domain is DTGVSQNPRHKITKRGQNVTFRCDPISEHNRLYWYRQTLGQGPEFLTYFQNEAQLEKSRLLSDRFSAERPKGSFSTLEIQRTEQGDSAMYLCASSPPTGSGTEAFFGQGTRLTVV.

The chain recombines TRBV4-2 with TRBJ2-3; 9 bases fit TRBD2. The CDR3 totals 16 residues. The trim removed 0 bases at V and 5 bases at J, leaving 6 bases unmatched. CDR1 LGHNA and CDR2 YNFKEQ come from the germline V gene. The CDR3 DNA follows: TGTGCCAGCAGCCAAGAGGGCGGGGGGGCCGGAGATACGCAGTATTTT. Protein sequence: CASSQEGGGAGDTQYF.

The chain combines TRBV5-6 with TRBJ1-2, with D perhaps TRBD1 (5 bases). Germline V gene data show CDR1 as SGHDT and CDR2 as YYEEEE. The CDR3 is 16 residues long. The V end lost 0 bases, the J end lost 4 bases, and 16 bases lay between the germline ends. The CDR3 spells CASSLGGVGHGYGYTF. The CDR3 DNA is TGTGCCAGCAGCTTGGGGGGCGTGGGGCACGGCTATGGCTACACCTTC.

The CDR3 spells CAWSVGGSSYEQYF. CDR3 nucleotides: TGTGCCTGGAGTGTCGGAGGCAGCTCCTACGAGCAGTACTTC. This rearrangement joins TRBV30 to TRBJ2-7, with D perhaps matching TRBD2 (5 bases). The germline gives CDR1 GTSNPN, CDR2 SVGIG (reference sequence). The CDR3 contains 14 residues. Between the trimmed V and J ends, which lost 0 bases and 0 bases, there was a span of 9 bases.

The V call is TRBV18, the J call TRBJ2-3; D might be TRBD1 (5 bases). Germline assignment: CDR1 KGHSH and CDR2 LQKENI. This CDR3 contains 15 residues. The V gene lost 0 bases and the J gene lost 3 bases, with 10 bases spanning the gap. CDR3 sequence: CASSPPRVVTDTQYF. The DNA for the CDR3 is TGTGCCAGCTCACCACCCAGGGTGGTAACAGATACGCAGTATTTT.

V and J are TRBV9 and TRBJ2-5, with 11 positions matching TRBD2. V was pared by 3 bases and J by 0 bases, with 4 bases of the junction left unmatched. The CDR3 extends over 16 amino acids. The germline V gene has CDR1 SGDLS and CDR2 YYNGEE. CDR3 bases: TGTGCCAGCAGCGCCGGGACTAGCGGCAACCAAGAGACCCAGTACTTC. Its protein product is CASSAGTSGNQETQYF.

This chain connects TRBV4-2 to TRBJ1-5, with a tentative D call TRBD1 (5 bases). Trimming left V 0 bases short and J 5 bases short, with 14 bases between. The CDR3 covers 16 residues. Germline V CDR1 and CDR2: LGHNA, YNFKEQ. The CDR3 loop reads CASSQEGRVLHQPQHF. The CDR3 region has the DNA TGTGCCAGCAGCCAAGAGGGCAGGGTCCTTCATCAGCCCCAGCATTTT.

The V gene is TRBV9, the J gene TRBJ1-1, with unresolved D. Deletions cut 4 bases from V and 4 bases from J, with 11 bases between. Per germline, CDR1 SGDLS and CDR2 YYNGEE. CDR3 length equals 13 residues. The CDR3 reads CASSKPEATEAFF. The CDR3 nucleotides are TGTGCCAGCAGCAAACCTGAGGCCACTGAAGCTTTCTTT.

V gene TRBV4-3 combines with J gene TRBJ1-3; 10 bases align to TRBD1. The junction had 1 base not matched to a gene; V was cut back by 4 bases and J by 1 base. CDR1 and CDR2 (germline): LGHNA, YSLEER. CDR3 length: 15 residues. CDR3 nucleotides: TGCGCCAGCAGCCCGGGACAGGGGTCTGGAAACACCATATATTTT. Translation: CASSPGQGSGNTIYF.

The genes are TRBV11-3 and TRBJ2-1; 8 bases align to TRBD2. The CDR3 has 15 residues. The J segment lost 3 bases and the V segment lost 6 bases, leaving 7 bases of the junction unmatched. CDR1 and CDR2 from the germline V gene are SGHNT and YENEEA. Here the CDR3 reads CASSPGTRDYNEQFF. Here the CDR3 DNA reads TGTGCCAGCAGTCCCGGGACTAGGGACTACAATGAGCAGTTCTTC.

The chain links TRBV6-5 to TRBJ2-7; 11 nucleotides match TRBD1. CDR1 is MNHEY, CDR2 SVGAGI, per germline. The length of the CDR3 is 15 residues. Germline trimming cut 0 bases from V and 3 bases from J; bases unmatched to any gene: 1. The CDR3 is CASSYSGTGGYEQYF. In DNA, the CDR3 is TGTGCCAGCAGTTACTCCGGGACAGGGGGCTACGAGCAGTACTTC.

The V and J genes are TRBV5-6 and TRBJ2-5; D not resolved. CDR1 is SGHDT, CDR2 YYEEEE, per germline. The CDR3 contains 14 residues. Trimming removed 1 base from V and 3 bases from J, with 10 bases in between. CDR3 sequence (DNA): TGTGCCAGCAGCTTGTTACTACATAAAGAGACCCAGTACTTC. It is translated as CASSLLLHKETQYF.